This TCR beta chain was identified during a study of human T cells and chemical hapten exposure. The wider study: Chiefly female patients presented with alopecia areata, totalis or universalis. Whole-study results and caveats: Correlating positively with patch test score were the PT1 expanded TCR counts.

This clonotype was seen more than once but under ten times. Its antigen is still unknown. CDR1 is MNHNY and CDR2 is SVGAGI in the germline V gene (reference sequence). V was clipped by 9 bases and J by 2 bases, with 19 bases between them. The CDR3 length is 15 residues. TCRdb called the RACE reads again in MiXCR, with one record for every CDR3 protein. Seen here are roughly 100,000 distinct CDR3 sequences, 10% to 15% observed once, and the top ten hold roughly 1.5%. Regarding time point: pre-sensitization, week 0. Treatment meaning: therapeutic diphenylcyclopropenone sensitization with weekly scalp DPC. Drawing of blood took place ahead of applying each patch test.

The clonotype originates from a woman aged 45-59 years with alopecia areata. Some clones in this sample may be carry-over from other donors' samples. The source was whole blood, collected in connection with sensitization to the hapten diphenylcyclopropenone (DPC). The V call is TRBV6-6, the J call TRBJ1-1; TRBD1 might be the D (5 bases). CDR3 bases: TGTGCCAGTGCTGGGGGGATCGCCCTCAACACTGAAGCTTTCTTT. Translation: CASAGGIALNTEAFF.